Listed below are T cell receptor beta chains from one sample, sequenced in a study of spatial heterogeneity in lung cancer. In TCRdb, the 5' RACE reads were re-called with MiXCR into one record per CDR3 protein. The sample records around 48,000 distinct CDR3 sequences, roughly 5% being singletons. This material consisted of PBMCs, taken at surgery. The origin of the receptors is a male donor with early-stage non-small cell lung cancer. CDR3s include the opening cysteine and the closing phenylalanine or tryptophan. D genes are given only for firm matches. Clone size is shown for a subset of rows, as once, few, many or a class of expanded clone.

v_call	clone_size	j_call	d_call	cdr3_aa	cdr3_nt
TRBV11-2	.	TRBJ2-1	TRBD2	CASSLEGLAGVNEQFF	TGTGCCAGCAGCTTAGAGGGACTAGCGGGAGTCAATGAGCAGTTCTTC
TRBV12-3/TRBV12-4	few	TRBJ2-7	TRBD2	CASPPRDYQAYEQYF	TGTGCCAGCCCACCCCGGGACTACCAGGCCTACGAGCAGTACTTC
TRBV7-2	.	TRBJ2-1	.	CASSLAGGRLNEQFF	TGTGCCAGCAGCTTAGCTGGTGGGAGGTTGAATGAGCAGTTCTTC
TRBV5-5	many	TRBJ2-5	.	CASSLGHLGRIQETQYF	TGTGCCAGCAGCCTCGGACATTTAGGGCGGATTCAAGAGACCCAGTACTTC
TRBV5-1	many	TRBJ2-3	.	CASSLSSNTDTQYF	TGCGCCAGCAGCTTAAGCTCTAACACAGATACGCAGTATTTT
TRBV2	many	TRBJ2-4	TRBD2	CASSRTSGANIQYF	TGTGCCAGCAGTCGGACTAGCGGGGCAAACATTCAGTACTTC
TRBV18	many	TRBJ1-2	.	CASSPTGDYGYTF	TGTGCCAGCTCACCAACGGGCGACTATGGCTACACCTTC
TRBV20-1	many	TRBJ2-7	TRBD2	CSASGAGAYEQYF	TGCAGTGCTAGCGGGGCGGGGGCCTACGAGCAGTACTTC
TRBV2	many	TRBJ2-3	.	CATAPTGVPDTQYF	TGTGCCACCGCCCCGACGGGAGTCCCAGATACGCAGTATTTT
TRBV28	many	TRBJ2-1	.	CASSSQRNEQFF	TGTGCCAGCAGTAGTCAACGCAATGAGCAGTTCTTC
TRBV6-1	many	TRBJ2-7	.	CASSEGVVRSSYEQYF	TGTGCCAGCAGTGAAGGCGTCGTCCGTAGCTCCTACGAGCAGTACTTC
TRBV29-1	many	TRBJ2-5	.	CSVEGQTGRTQYF	TGCAGCGTTGAAGGGCAGACTGGAAGGACCCAGTACTTC
TRBV30	many	TRBJ1-5	.	CAWSVGTTTPYSNQPQHF	TGTGCCTGGAGTGTTGGGACCACTACACCTTATAGCAATCAGCCCCAGCATTTT
TRBV12-3/TRBV12-4	many	TRBJ1-1	.	CASSQGPWNTEAFF	TGTGCCAGCAGTCAGGGTCCCTGGAACACTGAAGCTTTCTTT
TRBV20-1	many	TRBJ1-2	.	CSARGDYGYTF	TGCAGTGCTAGAGGAGACTATGGCTACACCTTC
TRBV4-2	many	TRBJ2-7	.	CASSQSTQEGYEQYF	TGTGCCAGCAGCCAATCCACCCAGGAGGGTTACGAGCAGTACTTC
TRBV9	many	TRBJ2-1	.	CASSVTPYTYEQFF	TGTGCCAGCAGCGTAACCCCTTACACGTATGAGCAGTTCTTC
TRBV24-1	many	TRBJ2-1	.	CATSGLARGSYNEQFF	TGTGCCACCAGTGGCCTGGCCAGGGGATCCTACAATGAGCAGTTCTTC